One sample yielded the 9 T cell receptor beta chains listed below, sequenced in a study of response to subunit inactivated influenza vaccine (dated by TCRdb to between 2017 and 2018). The library came from RT-PCR. Instrument used: Illumina HiSeq 2500. TCRdb took the public reads, trimmed them with fastp at Q25, ran MiXCR for clone calling and kept in-frame beta chains. Entries are consolidated by CDR3 protein sequence, retaining the most common genes and DNA. Recorded for this sample are about 540,000 distinct CDR3 sequences; less than 25% of them occurred a single time. Together, the top ten hold approximately 3% of the sample. Another study also made use of these data, one on T cells expressing NK-cell markers. As described in the second report: 5'RACE template switching, by which a universal primer site and unique molecular identifiers were added, was used to make TCR beta cDNA libraries.

This material consisted of CD4+ T cells sorted from PBMCs, taken 12 days after vaccination. The receptors were gathered from a man in his forties or fifties who received an inactivated influenza vaccine. Donor details come from another sample of the same person, matched by shared clones.

The chain recombines TRBV7-9 with TRBJ2-7; D call uncertain. The ends were cut back, 3 bases at V and 3 bases at J, with 12 bases in the middle. The germline V gene has CDR1 SEHNR and CDR2 FQNEAQ (reference sequence). The CDR3 covers 14 residues. CDR3 DNA: TGTGCCAGCAGCTTGGCGGTTGCGAGCTACGAGCAGTACTTC. The encoded protein is CASSLAVASYEQYF. The full variable domain, completed using reference TRBV7-9 and TRBJ2-7, is DTGVSQNPRHKITKRGQNVTFRCDPISEHNRLYWYRQTLGQGPEFLTYFQNEAQLEKSRLLSDRFSAERPKGSFSTLEIQRTEQGDSAMYLCASSLAVASYEQYFGPGTRLTVT.

This clonotype showed up just a few times. The gene calls are TRBV27 and TRBJ1-5, with 8 bases lining up with TRBD1. The length of the CDR3 is 15 residues. J gave up 4 bases and V 3 bases, and 5 bases lay outside the gene matches. CDR1 MNHEY and CDR2 SMNVEV come from the germline V gene (reference sequence). Here the CDR3 DNA reads TGTGCCAGCAGTTTGGGGACAGGCCCAAATCAGCCCCAGCATTTT. It is translated as CASSLGTGPNQPQHF.

The gene calls are TRBV20-1 and TRBJ2-7, with TRBD1 as a possible D gene (6 bases). The CDR3 contains 13 residues. Germline CDR1 and CDR2: DFQATT and SNEGSKA (reference sequence). V lost 6 bases, J lost 2 bases, and 14 bases lay in between. CDR3 loop: CSAPMGAAYEQYF. CDR3 bases: TGCAGTGCCCCGATGGGGGCCGCCTACGAGCAGTACTTC.

This clonotype was seen only a few times. The chain employs TRBV5-8 and TRBJ2-1, with 8 bases matching TRBD2. J gave up 3 bases and V 3 bases, and 8 bases lay outside the gene matches. This CDR3 region has 16 residues. CDR1 and CDR2 (germline): SGHTS, YDEGEE. The CDR3, as DNA: TGTGCCAGCAGCTCCGGGTTAACTAGCGGCTACAATGAGCAGTTCTTC. Protein: CASSSGLTSGYNEQFF.

The V and J genes are TRBV27 and TRBJ2-2; 12 bases map to TRBD2. The junction had 8 bases not matched to a gene; V was cut back by 5 bases and J by 4 bases. The germline V gene has CDR1 MNHEY and CDR2 SMNVEV (reference sequence). The CDR3 extends over 17 amino acids. The CDR3 sequence is CASSPPASGGGTGELFF. The CDR3 DNA reads as TGTGCCAGCAGTCCGCCGGCTAGCGGGGGGGGCACCGGGGAGCTGTTTTTT.

The table lists this clonotype with a few counts. The gene calls are TRBV29-1 and TRBJ1-2; TRBD1 agrees at 7 bases. Losses at the gene ends were 3 bases for V and 8 bases for J; bases not matched to a gene: 9. Germline V gives CDR1 SQVTM, CDR2 ANQGSEA. The CDR3 has 13 amino acids. CDR3 loop: CSVDRDSLVGYTF. The CDR3 region has the DNA TGCAGCGTTGATCGGGACAGTCTGGTGGGCTACACCTTC.

The V call is TRBV20-1, the J call TRBJ2-1, with D possibly TRBD2 on 6 matching bases. This CDR3 comprises 14 residues. Germline V lookup: CDR1 DFQATT, CDR2 SNEGSKA (reference sequence). V was trimmed by 4 bases and J by 4 bases, leaving 14 bases between them. DNA of the CDR3: TGCAGTGCTAAAAACACGGGACTGTACAATGAGCAGTTCTTC. It translates to CSAKNTGLYNEQFF.

Comments on this clonotype: This may come from a read error, since a much larger clone is one base off. No conserved phenylalanine or tryptophan is present at the end of the CDR3, so a read error is the likely explanation. As DNA, the CDR3 is TGCAGTGCCCCGAGACAGGGCTCTCGCAATGAGCAGTTCCTC. This sequence encodes CSAPRQGSRNEQFL. The chain employs TRBV20-1 and TRBJ2-1, with 7 bases matching TRBD1. Unmatched junction bases numbered 11, after V lost 6 bases and J lost 6 bases. CDR3 length: 14 residues. Germline V CDR1 and CDR2: DFQATT, SNEGSKA (reference sequence).

The rearrangement uses TRBV12-3 or TRBV12-4 and TRBJ1-6; D uncertain. The CDR3 is made up of 14 amino acids. V lost 4 bases to trimming and J lost 6 bases, with 10 bases between them. CDR3 loop: CASSWTVGNSPLHF. The DNA for the CDR3 is TGTGCCAGCAGTTGGACGGTGGGTAATTCACCCCTCCACTTT.